These 22 T cell receptor beta chains were all obtained from the same sample, sequenced in a study of vaccination and CD4 T cells after COVID-19. An Oncomine TCR Beta short-read assay was used to sequence the DNA from cultured CD4+ T cells. TCRdb re-called the PCR reads with MiXCR, one entry per CDR3 protein. The sample shows under 20,000 distinct CDR3 sequences, roughly 51% of them seen only once. No antigen has been identified for these receptors. The treatment was: roughly 10-day PBMC culture with coronavirus spike peptide pools or control peptides (ViraFEST assay). Here the sequenced sample was CD4+ T cells from blood, cultured in vitro, taken before SARS-CoV-2 vaccination. These receptors all stem from a human donor who had recovered from COVID-19.

The rearrangement uses TRBV20-1 and TRBJ1-1; 7 nucleotides agree with TRBD1. Trimming removed 2 bases from V and 5 bases from J; junction bases left unmatched: 8. Per germline, CDR1 DFQATT and CDR2 SNEGSKA (reference sequence). The CDR3 has 14 amino acids. The CDR3 loop is CSARKTGVRTEAFF. As DNA, the CDR3 is TGCAGTGCTAGAAAAACAGGGGTACGGACTGAAGCTTTCTTT.

This clonotype is medium-sized by share. CDR3 in amino acids: CASSNSWEGQPQHF. Written as DNA, the CDR3 is TGTGCCAGCAGCAACAGCTGGGAGGGTCAGCCCCAGCATTTT. The chain links TRBV6-1 to TRBJ1-5; D is unresolved. CDR1 MNHNS and CDR2 SASEGT come from the germline V gene. Trimming removed 6 bases from V and 6 bases from J, with 15 bases in between. The CDR3 runs to 14 residues.

This chain connects TRBV19 to TRBJ2-3; no clear D. This CDR3 has 13 amino acids. CDR1 and CDR2 (germline): LNHDA, SQIVND (reference sequence). The germline V and J ends were trimmed by 6 bases and 2 bases, with 9 bases remaining between them. Here the CDR3 reads CASRAIPTDTQYF. The DNA of the CDR3 is TGTGCCAGTAGAGCGATACCCACAGATACGCAGTATTTT.

The chain employs TRBV10-1 and TRBJ2-4; 7 bases agree with TRBD2. The CDR3 is 17 residues long. After removal of 3 bases from V and 1 base from J, the junction contained 9 bases not matched to a gene. Germline V gives CDR1 WNHNN, CDR2 SYGVQD (reference sequence). DNA of the CDR3: TGCGCCAGCAGTGATGGGAGGGACCCCCGGGCCAAAAACATTCAGTACTTC. Its translation is CASSDGRDPRAKNIQYF.

This clonotype was picked up one time. The chain has TRBV28 and TRBJ2-7; no definite D call. Germline lookup yields CDR1 MDHEN and CDR2 SYDVKM. The CDR3 sequence is 13 residues long. Trimming removed 7 bases from V and 2 bases from J, with 12 bases in between. The CDR3 DNA reads as TGTGCCAGCAACAGCGAACCAACCTACGAGCAGTACTTC. Amino acid sequence: CASNSEPTYEQYF.

J is TRBJ1-1 and V is TRBV19; possible D gene TRBD1, 5 bases. Trimming cost V 11 bases and J 3 bases, with 25 bases left between them. CDR1 and CDR2 (germline): LNHDA, SQIVND (reference sequence). The CDR3 contains 16 residues. This CDR3 reads CASRELGDGQHTEAFF. For the CDR3, the DNA is TGTGCCTCCAGAGAACTCGGGGACGGCCAACACACTGAAGCTTTCTTT.

The chain recombines TRBV30 with TRBJ1-1; no clear D. From germline, CDR1 is GTSNPN and CDR2 SVGIG (reference sequence). The V end lost 3 bases, the J end lost 5 bases, and 31 bases lay between the germline ends. This CDR3 is 19 amino acids long. Here the CDR3 DNA reads TGTGCCTGGAGCCAAGACTGGAATCCGGGCAGCACAACGAGAACTGAAGCTTTCTTT. Its translation: CAWSQDWNPGSTTRTEAFF.

In its sample, this clonotype was seen a few times. This chain joins TRBV10-3 and TRBJ1-5, with no clear D. The CDR3 loop spans 12 amino acids. Looked up from germline, CDR1 is ENHRY and CDR2 is SYGVKD. Trimming stripped 3 bases from V and 1 base from J, with 1 base between. CDR3: CAISDSNQPQHF. CDR3 nucleotides: TGTGCCATCAGTGACAGCAATCAGCCCCAGCATTTT.

The genes are TRBV7-6 and TRBJ2-7, with 8 bases identical to TRBD2. Germline values: CDR1 SGHVS, CDR2 FNYEAQ. The V segment lost 3 bases and the J segment 3 bases; nucleotides outside the gene matches: 10. The CDR3 loop spans 16 amino acids. The CDR3 region is CASSFGTSSYLYEQYF. The CDR3 nucleotides read TGTGCCAGCAGCTTCGGGACTAGTTCGTATCTCTACGAGCAGTACTTC.

There are a few counts of this clonotype. The chain has TRBV7-9 and TRBJ2-5; D remains ambiguous. This CDR3 is built from 13 residues. From germline, CDR1 is SEHNR and CDR2 FQNEAQ (reference sequence). Deletions cut 1 base from V and 3 bases from J, with 6 bases between. CDR3 residues: CASSLVAEETQYF. The CDR3 nucleotides are TGTGCCAGCAGCTTAGTTGCGGAAGAGACCCAGTACTTC.

V and J are TRBV2 and TRBJ2-1, with TRBD2 matching over 14 bases. V lost 6 bases, J lost 0 bases, and 1 base stayed unmatched. There are 16 residues in the CDR3. Germline CDR1 SNHLY, CDR2 FYNNEI. Here the CDR3 DNA reads TGTGCCAGCAGGGGGACTAGCGGGAGCTCCTACAATGAGCAGTTCTTC. Protein product: CASRGTSGSSYNEQFF. The full variable domain, its missing parts supplied by reference TRBV2 and TRBJ2-1, is EPEVTQTPSHQVTQMGQEVILRCVPISNHLYFYWYRQILGQKVEFLVSFYNNEISEKSEIFDDQFSVERPDGSNFTLKIRSTKLEDSAMYFCASRGTSGSSYNEQFFGPGTRLTVL.

The gene calls are TRBV19 and TRBJ1-6; D uncertain. CDR1 and CDR2 (germline): LNHDA, SQIVND (reference sequence). V shed 9 bases and J shed 10 bases, with 13 bases lying between them. This CDR3 comprises 12 residues. The CDR3 reads CASRSDESPLHF. The CDR3 nucleotides are TGTGCCAGCCGATCCGACGAATCACCCCTCCACTTT. The complete variable domain, with remaining parts taken from reference TRBV19 and TRBJ1-6, reads DGGITQSPKYLFRKEGQNVTLSCEQNLNHDAMYWYRQDPGQGLRLIYYSQIVNDFQKGDIAEGYSVSREKKESFPLTVTSAQKNPTAFYLCASRSDESPLHFGNGTRLTVT.

This clonotype has only a few counts. V is TRBV2 and J is TRBJ2-5; no definite D call. The CDR3 spans 11 residues. V was shortened by 8 bases and J by 5 bases, with 9 bases between the two germline ends. Germline assignment: CDR1 SNHLY and CDR2 FYNNEI. DNA for the CDR3: TGTGCCAGCGGATATAGCGAGACCCAGTACTTC. It encodes CASGYSETQYF.

This clonotype was observed a few times. The chain joins TRBV20-1 to TRBJ1-5, with a tentative D call TRBD1 (5 bases). There are 14 residues in the CDR3. V dropped 5 bases and J dropped 4 bases, with 15 bases sitting between them. CDR1 DFQATT and CDR2 SNEGSKA come from the germline V gene (reference sequence). This CDR3 is CSAGLPQGNQPQHF. In DNA form, the CDR3 reads TGCAGTGCTGGCCTCCCTCAGGGAAATCAGCCCCAGCATTTT.

This clonotype was observed a handful of times. V gene TRBV20-1 combines with J gene TRBJ1-6; D is unclear. Germline-derived CDR1 and CDR2 are DFQATT and SNEGSKA (reference sequence). V was trimmed by 4 bases and J by 0 bases, leaving 10 bases between them. This CDR3 contains 15 residues. DNA for the CDR3: TGCAGTGCTAATTCCTTCCGCTCCTATAATTCACCCCTCCACTTT. It yields the protein CSANSFRSYNSPLHF.

V gene TRBV6-2 or TRBV6-3 combines with J gene TRBJ2-7; TRBD2 aligns across 7 bases. This CDR3 contains 15 residues. In germline, CDR1 is MNHEY, CDR2 SVGEGT. Trimming took 2 bases from V and 4 from J; bases not matched to a gene: 8. CDR3 amino acids: CASSYGGSVMYEQYF. The CDR3 DNA is TGTGCCAGCAGTTACGGCGGGAGTGTTATGTACGAGCAGTACTTC.

V and J are TRBV20-1 and TRBJ1-1; TRBD1 matches 9 bases. Germline CDR1 DFQATT, CDR2 SNEGSKA (reference sequence). Trimming at V came to 4 bases and at J to 5 bases, leaving 14 bases not matched to a gene. The length of the CDR3 is 16 residues. CDR3 sequence reads: CSATTAPGQGRTEAFF. The DNA of the CDR3 is TGCAGTGCTACCACCGCCCCGGGACAGGGAAGGACTGAAGCTTTCTTT.

This clonotype was counted only a few times. V usage is TRBV27 and J usage is TRBJ1-5, with 8 positions matching TRBD1. The CDR3 extends over 14 amino acids. J was trimmed by 3 bases and V by 6 bases; bases with no gene match: 4. Germline lookup yields CDR1 MNHEY and CDR2 SMNVEV (reference sequence). The chain's CDR3 is CASRRTGNNQPQHF. DNA for the CDR3: TGTGCCAGCAGGCGGACAGGGAACAATCAGCCCCAGCATTTT.

The chain couples TRBV7-8 to TRBJ2-3; D is perhaps TRBD2 (6 bases). V lost 3 bases and J lost 5, with 15 bases in between. Germline values: CDR1 SGHVS, CDR2 FQNEAQ. The CDR3 is 15 amino acids. The CDR3 DNA follows: TGTGCCAGCAGCTTCGGCGGGATCGGAGAAGATACGCAGTATTTT. It codes for CASSFGGIGEDTQYF.

This clonotype was picked up one time. The J gene is TRBJ2-7, the V gene TRBV20-1; 9 bases fit TRBD2. The CDR3 covers 15 residues. With 6 bases clipped from V and 2 bases from J, the junction kept 11 bases outside the gene matches. Germline V lookup: CDR1 DFQATT, CDR2 SNEGSKA (reference sequence). The CDR3 spells CSASSIGGRAYEQYF. The CDR3 nucleotides read TGCAGTGCCAGTAGTATCGGCGGGAGGGCCTACGAGCAGTACTTC.

The chain employs TRBV7-9 and TRBJ2-3; D gene unclear. The CDR3 is 10 amino acids. Germline V lookup: CDR1 SEHNR, CDR2 FQNEAQ (reference sequence). V was trimmed by 8 bases and J by 4 bases, leaving 4 bases between them. Here the CDR3 reads CASSADTQYF. The CDR3 bases are TGTGCCAGCTCGGCAGATACGCAGTATTTT.

V gene TRBV28 combines with J gene TRBJ2-3; the match to TRBD1 covers 7 bases. Losses at the gene ends were 8 bases for V and 2 bases for J; bases not matched to a gene: 7. The germline V gene has CDR1 MDHEN and CDR2 SYDVKM. CDR3 size: 14 residues. CDR3 DNA: TGTGCCAGCGAGCCGGGACAGCCCACAGATACGCAGTATTTT. Translating gives CASEPGQPTDTQYF.